This T cell receptor beta chain was documented in a study of brain metastases from non-small cell lung cancer (dated by TCRdb to the late 2010s). Study-level background: The immune microenvironment of paired resected primary tumors and brain metastases from non-small-cell lung cancer patients was profiled. Paper-wide results and their limitations: Paired brain metastases and primary tumors largely shared TCR repertoires, although T-cell densities in the metastases were sparse. T-cell clones were apparently expanded in 64% of brain metastases relative to the matched primary tumors. T-cell infiltration was lower in brain metastases than in primary tumors (P < 0.001).

The cohort comprised 35 to 50 patients with surgically resected non-small-cell lung cancer who had both primary tumor and brain metastasis specimens. The tumor specimens used were formalin-fixed, paraffin-embedded tissues taken from archives. Judged by its sample share, this clone qualifies as large (0.1 to 1%). The clone's antigen remains unknown. No quality values exist for individual bases; no much larger clone is one base distant. The sample holds other DNA sequences that translate to the same CDR3. The CDR3 starts with the cysteine, ends with the phenylalanine, and has 17 residues. CDR3 DNA only is kept here, 51 bases in frame from base 1. Reading the germline V gene (reference sequence) gives CDR1 SEHNR and CDR2 FQNEAQ. Relative to germline, V is missing 5 bases and J is missing 3 bases, with 9 bases of the junction outside any gene match. The library came from the immunoSEQ multiplex PCR assay. Sequencing of the T-cell receptor beta chain repertoire was carried out together with a 770-gene immune expression panel. This immuneACCESS table, as held by TCRdb, lists in-frame sequences with V and J called but not all clones. Of the missing ones, under half trace to an unresolved V gene in checked studies; the others have no known cause. Counted in this sample were 2,500 or so clones; roughly 88% of them appeared once. The ten largest make up roughly 6.5% of the sample.

Recombination linked TRBV7-9 to TRBJ2-1, with 11 bases in between that match TRBD1. The clonotype was recovered from a donor aged 40 or over with non-small cell lung cancer. The specimen was primary lung tumor tissue. This specimen's cell subset or site label, interpreted: primary lung tumor paired with brain metastasis. Here is the DNA: TGTGCCAGCAGCCCCCCTAGGGGGACAGGGGGCTACAATGAGCAGTTCTTC. Translated, it reads CASSPPRGTGGYNEQFF.